This record covers a single T cell receptor beta chain. Produced via immunoSEQ multiplex PCR; TCRdb's table is partial and in-frame only. In the table there are about 200,000 clones, under 90% of which are singletons. This sample was taken from a study of blood T cell repertoires in COVID-19. On the study more broadly: The samples span acute and convalescent COVID-19 from the United States, Italy and Spain. Nucleic acid was either cDNA or gDNA, and it came from T cells, B-cell-depleted T cells, or PBMCs.

V dropped 5 bases and J dropped 10 bases, with 12 bases sitting between them. The CDR3 contains 13 residues. Germline V gene lookup returns CDR1 SGHTA and CDR2 FQGTGA. This chain connects TRBV7-3 to TRBJ1-6; D perhaps matches TRBD1 (6 bases). This clonotype was obtained from a man between 45 and 60 years old with acute or convalescent COVID-19. Sequenced sample: peripheral blood. The CDR3 loop is CASSPRGGSPLHF. CDR3 sequence (DNA): TGTGCCAGCAGCCCCAGGGGAGGGTCACCCCTCCACTTT.